This T cell receptor beta chain is from a study of blood T cell repertoires in COVID-19. Regarding this clone: The identical CDR3 is also encoded by other nucleotide sequences in the sample.

Germline CDR1 reads SQVTM; CDR2 reads ANQGSEA. Trimming pared 6 bases from V and 4 bases from J, leaving 9 bases between. This CDR3 contains 11 residues. Libraries were prepared by immunoSEQ multiplex PCR; TCRdb keeps only in-frame clonotypes and omits some of them. Here the sample spans some 340,000 clones, around 85% being singletons. The rearrangement uses TRBV29-1 and TRBJ2-5, with D possibly TRBD1 on 6 matching bases. The sequence derives from a woman between 18 and 29 years old with acute or convalescent COVID-19. The sample consisted of peripheral blood. The CDR3 loop reads CSVVGGETQYF. CDR3 coding DNA: TGCAGCGTGGTAGGGGGAGAGACCCAGTACTTC. Full variable domain (outside the CDR3, taken from reference TRBV29-1 and TRBJ2-5): SAVISQKPSRDICQRGTSLTIQCQVDSQVTMMFWYRQQPGQSLTLIATANQGSEATYESGFVIDKFPISRPNLTFSTLTVSNMSPEDSSIYLCSVVGGETQYFGPGTRLLVL.